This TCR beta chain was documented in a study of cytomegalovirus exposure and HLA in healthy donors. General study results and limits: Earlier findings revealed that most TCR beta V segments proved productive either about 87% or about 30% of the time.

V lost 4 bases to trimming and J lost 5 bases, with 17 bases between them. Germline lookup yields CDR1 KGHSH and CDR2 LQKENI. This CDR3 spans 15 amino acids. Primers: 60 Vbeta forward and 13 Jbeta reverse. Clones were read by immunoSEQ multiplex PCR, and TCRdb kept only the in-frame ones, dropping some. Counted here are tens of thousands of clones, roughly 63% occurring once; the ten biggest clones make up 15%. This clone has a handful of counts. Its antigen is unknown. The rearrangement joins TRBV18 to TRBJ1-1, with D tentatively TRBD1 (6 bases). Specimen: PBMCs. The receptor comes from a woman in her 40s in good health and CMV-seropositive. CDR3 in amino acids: CASSRNRDTGTEAFF. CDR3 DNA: TGTGCCAGCTCACGAAACAGGGACACCGGGACTGAAGCTTTCTTT.